This T cell receptor (beta chain) was captured by sequencing in a study of PD-L1 blockade in urothelial cancer. Study at large: Prior exposure to chemotherapy in patients amounted to 0 to 3 regimens received. Study-level results: Pretreatment clonality of the blood TCR repertoire below the median was predictive of superior survival.

Assay: immunoSEQ multiplex PCR; the TCRdb copy retains only in-frame clones and omits some. The table includes 83,000 or so clones, approximately 87% detected once. Regarding this clone: The antigen is undetermined.

Regarding time point: peripheral blood 6 weeks after treatment start. The CDR3 runs 17 residues. CDR1 and CDR2 from the germline V gene are MGHRA and YSYEKL. V lost 5 bases to trimming and J lost 2 bases; unmatched junction nucleotides: 7. The receptor's source is a man between 70 and 80 years old with urothelial cancer. The sample here was PBMCs, taken around atezolizumab (anti-PD-L1) treatment. The chain employs TRBV4-1 and TRBJ2-5, with 14 bases fitting TRBD2. Here the CDR3 DNA reads TGCGCCAGCAGCAGGGGGACTAGCGGGAGTAGTCAAGAGACCCAGTACTTC. It codes for CASSRGTSGSSQETQYF.